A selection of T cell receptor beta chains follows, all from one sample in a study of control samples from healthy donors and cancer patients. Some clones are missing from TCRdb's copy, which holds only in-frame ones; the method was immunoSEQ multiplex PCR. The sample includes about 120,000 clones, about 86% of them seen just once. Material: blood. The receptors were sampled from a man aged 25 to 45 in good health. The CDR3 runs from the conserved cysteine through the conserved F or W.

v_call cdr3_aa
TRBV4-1 CASSQAEQTNEKLFF
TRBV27 CASSGGAITEAFF
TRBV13 CASSGREAFF
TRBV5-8 CASSLVQLSGANVLTF
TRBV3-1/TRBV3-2 CASSTRGAADTQYF
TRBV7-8 CASSSLQGRGTEAFF
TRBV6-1 CASSELGKRNEQFF
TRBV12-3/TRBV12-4 CASSLAANYGYTF
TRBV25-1 CASSETGGHEQYF
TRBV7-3 CASSSQRDTEAFF